Below, 13 T cell receptor beta chains from the same sample are listed, as sequenced in a study of blood T cell repertoires in COVID-19. Assay used: immunoSEQ multiplex PCR; TCRdb lists only in-frame clones, some missing. Here the sample spans about 18,000 clones, approximately 87% being singletons. The sample comprised peripheral blood. The receptors originated from a human donor in a cohort sampled during active COVID-19.

The chain joins TRBV20-1 to TRBJ2-1; 9 bases map to TRBD2. In germline, CDR1 is DFQATT, CDR2 SNEGSKA (reference sequence). Losses at the gene ends were 3 bases for V and 5 bases for J; bases not matched to a gene: 5. This CDR3 region has 14 residues. CDR3 nucleotide sequence: TGCAGTGCTAGTCTAGCGGGACCTGACAATGAGCAGTTCTTC. It specifies CSASLAGPDNEQFF.

V gene TRBV19 combines with J gene TRBJ1-3; D uncertain. CDR3 size: 16 residues. The V and J ends lost 3 bases and 0 bases respectively, with 12 bases between them. Germline loops: CDR1 LNHDA, CDR2 SQIVND (reference sequence). The CDR3 DNA follows: TGTGCCAGTAGTATCACCGTTACCAGCTCTGGAAACACCATATATTTT. Translating gives CASSITVTSSGNTIYF. The full variable domain, rest sourced from reference TRBV19 and TRBJ1-3, is DGGITQSPKYLFRKEGQNVTLSCEQNLNHDAMYWYRQDPGQGLRLIYYSQIVNDFQKGDIAEGYSVSREKKESFPLTVTSAQKNPTAFYLCASSITVTSSGNTIYFGEGSWLTVV.

This rearrangement joins TRBV7-9 to TRBJ1-2, with D hard to call. Germline V gene data show CDR1 as SEHNR and CDR2 as FQNEAQ (reference sequence). The CDR3 runs to 14 residues. Deletions cut 0 bases from V and 8 bases from J, with 13 bases between. In DNA form, the CDR3 reads TGTGCCAGCAGCTTAGCTAGGGAGGACGGCGGCTACACCTTC. Residues: CASSLAREDGGYTF. The complete variable domain, with remaining parts taken from reference TRBV7-9 and TRBJ1-2, reads DTGVSQNPRHKITKRGQNVTFRCDPISEHNRLYWYRQTLGQGPEFLTYFQNEAQLEKSRLLSDRFSAERPKGSFSTLEIQRTEQGDSAMYLCASSLAREDGGYTFGSGTRLTVV.

This clone came up a few times. V and J are TRBV14 and TRBJ2-7; 9 nucleotides line up with TRBD2. Germline V gives CDR1 SGHDN, CDR2 FVKESK. Losses at the gene ends were 0 bases for V and 7 bases for J; bases not matched to a gene: 4. The CDR3 contains 14 residues. This chain's CDR3 is CASSQDRTSGEQYF. As DNA, the CDR3 is TGTGCCAGCAGCCAAGATCGCACTAGCGGGGAGCAGTACTTC.

The V gene is TRBV11-2, the J gene TRBJ2-7; 9 nucleotides line up with TRBD2. This CDR3 is 17 amino acids long. Germline assignment: CDR1 SGHAT and CDR2 FQNNGV. Losses at the gene ends were 5 bases for V and 2 bases for J; bases not matched to a gene: 13. The CDR3 nucleotides are TGTGCCAGCAGCCGATCGACTAGCGGTTACGTAGCCTACGAGCAGTACTTC. It yields the protein CASSRSTSGYVAYEQYF.

This chain uses TRBV5-1 with TRBJ1-4; the match to TRBD1 covers 9 bases. Germline V lookup: CDR1 SGHRS, CDR2 YFSETQ. After removal of 2 bases from V and 4 bases from J, the junction contained 12 bases not matched to a gene. The CDR3 has 18 amino acids. CDR3 loop: CASSLRDRAVTVNEKLFF. The DNA of the CDR3 is TGCGCCAGCAGCTTACGGGACAGGGCTGTCACAGTTAATGAAAAACTGTTTTTT.

This clone was detected only a few times. The V gene is TRBV5-1, the J gene TRBJ2-1, with TRBD1 matching 10 bases. Germline assignment: CDR1 SGHRS and CDR2 YFSETQ. The V gene end was trimmed by 4 bases and the J gene end by 3 bases; junction bases not matched to a gene: 10. The CDR3 is 17 residues long. As DNA, the CDR3 is TGCGCCAGCAGCCCGGGCCTCGGACAGGGGGGCTACAATGAGCAGTTCTTC. Translated, it gives CASSPGLGQGGYNEQFF.

V and J are TRBV12-3 or TRBV12-4 and TRBJ1-6; D is possibly TRBD1 (6 bases). The CDR3 has 12 residues. Between the trimmed V and J ends, which lost 3 bases and 14 bases, there was a span of 11 bases. The CDR3 region has the DNA TGTGCCAGCAGTTTCTTAGGGGGAGCCCTCCACTTT. Amino acid sequence: CASSFLGGALHF.

This clone was counted a single time. The rearrangement uses TRBV4-2 and TRBJ2-4; the D gene is possibly TRBD1 (6 bases). The V end lost 3 bases, the J end lost 1 base, and 13 bases lay between the germline ends. Per germline, CDR1 LGHNA and CDR2 YNFKEQ. The CDR3 has 16 amino acids. This chain's CDR3 is CASSQEQGMAKNIQYF. CDR3 sequence (DNA): TGTGCCAGCAGCCAGGAACAGGGTATGGCCAAAAACATTCAGTACTTC.

V usage is TRBV7-8 and J usage is TRBJ1-6, with D maybe TRBD1 (6 bases). This CDR3 has 16 residues. CDR1 is SGHVS, CDR2 FQNEAQ, per germline. The V and J ends lost 5 bases and 6 bases respectively, with 17 bases between them. As DNA, the CDR3 is TGTGCCAGCAGCCAGACAGGAGCCGGCGGTAATTCACCCCTCCACTTT. Its translation is CASSQTGAGGNSPLHF.

This clone was detected a few times. The chain joins TRBV4-2 to TRBJ1-2; 8 bases are shared with TRBD1. The CDR3 extends over 17 amino acids. The germline V gene encodes CDR1 LGHNA and CDR2 YNFKEQ. The V and J ends lost 4 bases and 4 bases, in that order; junction bases with no gene match: 14. The CDR3 sequence: CASSPPRYRGAVYGYTF. The CDR3 coding sequence is TGTGCCAGCAGCCCGCCTCGATACAGGGGGGCGGTCTATGGCTACACCTTC.

The J gene is TRBJ1-4, the V gene TRBV7-9; tentative D call: TRBD1 (6 bases). Germline CDR1 reads SEHNR; CDR2 reads FQNEAQ (reference sequence). This CDR3 comprises 15 residues. Between the trimmed V and J ends, which lost 7 bases and 3 bases, there was a span of 15 bases. CDR3 in DNA: TGTGCCAGCACGGGCACGGGACAACCTAATGAAAAACTGTTTTTT. It yields the protein CASTGTGQPNEKLFF.

This chain connects TRBV28 to TRBJ1-4, with D possibly TRBD1 on 6 matching bases. The germline gives CDR1 MDHEN, CDR2 SYDVKM. The CDR3 has 19 residues. V shed 6 bases and J shed 0 bases, with 23 bases lying between them. The CDR3, as DNA: TGTGCCAGCAGACCCTTGACGGGGGGCGCGTTCGCAACTAATGAAAAACTGTTTTTT. It is translated as CASRPLTGGAFATNEKLFF.